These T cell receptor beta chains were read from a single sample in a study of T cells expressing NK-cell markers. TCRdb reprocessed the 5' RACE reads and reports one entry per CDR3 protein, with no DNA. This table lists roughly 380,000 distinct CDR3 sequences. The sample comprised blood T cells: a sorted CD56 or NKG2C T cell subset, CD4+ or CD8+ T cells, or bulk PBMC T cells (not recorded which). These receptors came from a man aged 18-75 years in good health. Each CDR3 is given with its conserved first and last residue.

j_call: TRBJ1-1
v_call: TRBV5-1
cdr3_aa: CASSLGGSMNTEAFF

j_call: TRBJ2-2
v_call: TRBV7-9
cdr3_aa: CASSLYLAVSRGTGELFF

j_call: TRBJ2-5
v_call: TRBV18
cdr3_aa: CASSPVPGTDKETQYF

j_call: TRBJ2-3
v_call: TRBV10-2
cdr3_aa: CATRGDRLFDTQYF

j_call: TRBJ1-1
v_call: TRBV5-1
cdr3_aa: CASSFTGGSEAFF

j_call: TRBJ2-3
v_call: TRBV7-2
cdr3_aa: CASSLGRGGGITDTQYF

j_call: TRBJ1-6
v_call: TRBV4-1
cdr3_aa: CASSQGTARSYNSPLHF

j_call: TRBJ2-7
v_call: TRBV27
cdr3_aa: CASSFRRGRPEQYF

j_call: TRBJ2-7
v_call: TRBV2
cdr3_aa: CASRDYGTGAYEQYF

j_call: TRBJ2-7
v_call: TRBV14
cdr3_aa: CASSQVKEHPIHEQYF

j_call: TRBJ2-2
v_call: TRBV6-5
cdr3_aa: CASSYSGGGANTGELFF

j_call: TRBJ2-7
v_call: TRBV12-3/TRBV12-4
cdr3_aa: CASSLTGAGSYEQYF

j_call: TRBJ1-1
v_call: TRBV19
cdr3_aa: CASSRYRGNTEAFF